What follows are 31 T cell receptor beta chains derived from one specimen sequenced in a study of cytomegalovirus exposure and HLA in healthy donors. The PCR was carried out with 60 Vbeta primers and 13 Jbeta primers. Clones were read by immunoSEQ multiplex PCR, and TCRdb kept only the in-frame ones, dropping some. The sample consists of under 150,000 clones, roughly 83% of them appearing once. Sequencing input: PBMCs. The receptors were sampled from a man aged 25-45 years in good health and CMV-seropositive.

CDR3 loop: CASSPRTGGAGQPQHF. CDR3 sequence (DNA): TGTGCCAGCAGCCCCCGGACAGGGGGCGCCGGGCAGCCCCAGCATTTT. The rearrangement uses TRBV9 and TRBJ1-5; 11 bases agree with TRBD1. Germline V gene lookup returns CDR1 SGDLS and CDR2 YYNGEE. The CDR3 totals 16 residues. Losses at the gene ends were 4 bases for V and 7 bases for J; bases not matched to a gene: 10.

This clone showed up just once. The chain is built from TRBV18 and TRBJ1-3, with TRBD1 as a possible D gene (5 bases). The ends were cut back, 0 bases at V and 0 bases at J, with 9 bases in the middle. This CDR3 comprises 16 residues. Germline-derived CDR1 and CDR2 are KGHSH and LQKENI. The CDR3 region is CASSPPPGLSGNTIYF. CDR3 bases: TGTGCCAGCTCACCACCTCCAGGGCTCTCTGGAAACACCATATATTTT.

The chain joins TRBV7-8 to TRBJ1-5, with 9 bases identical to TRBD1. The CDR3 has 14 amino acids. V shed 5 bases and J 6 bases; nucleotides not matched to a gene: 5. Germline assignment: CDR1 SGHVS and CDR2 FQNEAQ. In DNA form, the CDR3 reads TGTGCCAGCAGCGTAAACAGGGGGCTTCAGCCCCAGCATTTT. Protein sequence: CASSVNRGLQPQHF.

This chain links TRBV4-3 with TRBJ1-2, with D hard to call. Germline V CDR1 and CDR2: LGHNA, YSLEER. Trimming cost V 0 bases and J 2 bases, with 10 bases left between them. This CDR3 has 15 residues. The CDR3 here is CASSQDPRWNYGYTF. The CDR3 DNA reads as TGCGCCAGCAGCCAAGATCCACGGTGGAACTATGGCTACACCTTC.

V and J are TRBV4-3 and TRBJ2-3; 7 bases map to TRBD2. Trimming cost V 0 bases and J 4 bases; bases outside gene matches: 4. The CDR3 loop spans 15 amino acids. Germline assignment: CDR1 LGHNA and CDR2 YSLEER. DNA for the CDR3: TGCGCCAGCAGCCAAGATTCGGGGGGAGCAGATACGCAGTATTTT. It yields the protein CASSQDSGGADTQYF.

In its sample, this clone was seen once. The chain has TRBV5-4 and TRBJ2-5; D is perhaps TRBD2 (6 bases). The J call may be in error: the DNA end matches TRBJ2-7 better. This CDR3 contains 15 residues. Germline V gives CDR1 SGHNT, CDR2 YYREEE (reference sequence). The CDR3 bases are TGTGCCAGCAGCAGTCCTAGCGCTAGCTCCTACGAGCAGTACTTC. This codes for CASSSPSASSYEQYF.

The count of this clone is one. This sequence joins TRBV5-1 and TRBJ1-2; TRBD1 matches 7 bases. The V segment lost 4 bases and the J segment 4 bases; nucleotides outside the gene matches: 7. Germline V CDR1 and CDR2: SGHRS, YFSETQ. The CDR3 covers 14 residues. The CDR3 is CASSIDRVRYGYTF. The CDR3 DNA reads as TGCGCCAGCAGCATAGACAGGGTGCGCTATGGCTACACCTTC.

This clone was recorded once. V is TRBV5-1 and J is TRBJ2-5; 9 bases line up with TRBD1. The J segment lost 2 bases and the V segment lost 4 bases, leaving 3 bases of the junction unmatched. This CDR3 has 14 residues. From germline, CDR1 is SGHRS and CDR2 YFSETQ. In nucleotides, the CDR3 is TGCGCCAGCAGCCCTGGGACAGGGCAAGAGACCCAGTACTTC. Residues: CASSPGTGQETQYF.

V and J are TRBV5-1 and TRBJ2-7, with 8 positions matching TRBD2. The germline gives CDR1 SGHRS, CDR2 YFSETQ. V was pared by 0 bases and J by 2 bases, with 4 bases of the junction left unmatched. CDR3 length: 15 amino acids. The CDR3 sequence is CASSLEGAGAYEQYF. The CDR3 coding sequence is TGCGCCAGCAGCTTGGAAGGAGCGGGAGCCTACGAGCAGTACTTC. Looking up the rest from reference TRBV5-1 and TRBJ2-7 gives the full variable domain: KAGVTQTPRYLIKTRGQQVTLSCSPISGHRSVSWYQQTPGQGLQFLFEYFSETQRNKGNFPGRFSGRQFSNSRSEMNVSTLELGDSALYLCASSLEGAGAYEQYFGPGTRLTVT.

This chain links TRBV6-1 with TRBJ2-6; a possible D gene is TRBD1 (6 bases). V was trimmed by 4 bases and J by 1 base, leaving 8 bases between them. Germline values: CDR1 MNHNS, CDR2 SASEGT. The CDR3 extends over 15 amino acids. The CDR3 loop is CASSAGQSGANVLTF. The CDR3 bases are TGTGCCAGCAGTGCCGGACAGTCTGGGGCCAACGTCCTGACTTTC.

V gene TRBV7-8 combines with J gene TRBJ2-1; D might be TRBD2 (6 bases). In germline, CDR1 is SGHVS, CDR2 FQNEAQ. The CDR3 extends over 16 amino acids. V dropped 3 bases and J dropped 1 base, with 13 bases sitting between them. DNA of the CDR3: TGTGCCAGCAGCTTCGGGGCGGGGCTGTCCTACAATGAGCAGTTCTTC. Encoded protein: CASSFGAGLSYNEQFF.

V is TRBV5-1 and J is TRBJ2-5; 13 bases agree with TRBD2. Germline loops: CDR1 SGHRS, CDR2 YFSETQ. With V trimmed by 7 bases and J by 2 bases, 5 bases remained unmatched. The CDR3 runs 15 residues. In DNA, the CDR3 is TGCGCCAGCTCAGGGACTAGCGGGGCACAAGAGACCCAGTACTTC. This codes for CASSGTSGAQETQYF.

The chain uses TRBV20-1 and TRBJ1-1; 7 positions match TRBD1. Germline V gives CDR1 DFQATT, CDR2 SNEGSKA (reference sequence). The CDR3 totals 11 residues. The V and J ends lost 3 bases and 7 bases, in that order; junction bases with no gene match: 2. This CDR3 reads CSARGQREAFF. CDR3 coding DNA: TGCAGTGCTAGGGGACAGCGTGAAGCTTTCTTT.

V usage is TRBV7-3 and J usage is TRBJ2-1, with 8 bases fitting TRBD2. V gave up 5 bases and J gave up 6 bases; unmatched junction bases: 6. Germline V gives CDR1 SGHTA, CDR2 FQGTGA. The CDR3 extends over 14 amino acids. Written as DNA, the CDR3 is TGTGCCAGCAGCCTTAGCGGGGCGACCAATGAGCAGTTCTTC. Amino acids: CASSLSGATNEQFF.

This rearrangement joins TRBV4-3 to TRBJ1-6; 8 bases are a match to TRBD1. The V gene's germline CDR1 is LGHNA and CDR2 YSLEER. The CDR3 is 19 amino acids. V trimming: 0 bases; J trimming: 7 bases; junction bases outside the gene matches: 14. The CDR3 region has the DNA TGCGCCAGCAGCCAAGATGGGCCAGGGGGCTTTGTGACGAATTCACCCCTCCACTTT. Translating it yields CASSQDGPGGFVTNSPLHF.

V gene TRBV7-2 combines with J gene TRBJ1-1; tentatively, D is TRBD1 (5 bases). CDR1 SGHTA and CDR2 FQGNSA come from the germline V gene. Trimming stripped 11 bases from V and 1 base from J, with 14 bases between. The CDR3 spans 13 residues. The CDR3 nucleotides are TGTGCCGCCAAGGGGTTCGGGAACACTGAAGCTTTCTTT. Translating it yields CAAKGFGNTEAFF.

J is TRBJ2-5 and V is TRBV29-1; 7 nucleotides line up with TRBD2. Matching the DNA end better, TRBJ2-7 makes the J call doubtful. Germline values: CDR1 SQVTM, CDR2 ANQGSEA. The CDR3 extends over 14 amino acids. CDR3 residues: CSVEDMSGAYEQYF. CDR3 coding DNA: TGCAGCGTTGAAGATATGAGCGGGGCCTACGAGCAGTACTTC.

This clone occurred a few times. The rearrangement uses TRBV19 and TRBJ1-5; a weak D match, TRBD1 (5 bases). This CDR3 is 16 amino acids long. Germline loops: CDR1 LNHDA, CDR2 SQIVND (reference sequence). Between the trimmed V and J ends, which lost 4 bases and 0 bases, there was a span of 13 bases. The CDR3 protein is CASSTIQGFSNQPQHF. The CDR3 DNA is TGTGCCAGTAGTACAATCCAGGGTTTTAGCAATCAGCCCCAGCATTTT.

The CDR3 region has the DNA TGTGCCAGTAGGATTAGCGGGAGCCCCTTCAATGAGCAGTTCTTC. Its protein product is CASRISGSPFNEQFF. The V and J genes are TRBV19 and TRBJ2-1; TRBD2 matches at 9 bases. This CDR3 contains 15 residues. In germline, CDR1 is LNHDA, CDR2 SQIVND (reference sequence). V lost 6 bases, J lost 6 bases, and 9 bases stayed unmatched.

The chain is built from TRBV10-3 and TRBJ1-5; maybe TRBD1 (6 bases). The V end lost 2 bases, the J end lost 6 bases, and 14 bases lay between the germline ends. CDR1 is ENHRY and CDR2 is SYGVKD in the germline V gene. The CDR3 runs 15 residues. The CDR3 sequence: CAISEQGQAVQPQHF. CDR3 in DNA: TGTGCCATCAGTGAGCAGGGGCAGGCTGTTCAGCCCCAGCATTTT.

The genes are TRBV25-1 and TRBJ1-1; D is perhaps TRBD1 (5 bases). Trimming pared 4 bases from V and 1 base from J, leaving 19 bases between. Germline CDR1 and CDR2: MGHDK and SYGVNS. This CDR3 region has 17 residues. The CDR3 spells CASSVQKGLHSNTEAFF. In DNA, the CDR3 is TGTGCCAGCAGTGTCCAAAAGGGGTTACACTCGAACACTGAAGCTTTCTTT.

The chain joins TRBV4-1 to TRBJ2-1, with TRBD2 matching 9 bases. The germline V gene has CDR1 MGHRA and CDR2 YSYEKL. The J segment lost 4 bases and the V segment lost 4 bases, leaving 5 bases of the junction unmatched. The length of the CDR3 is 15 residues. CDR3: CASSPGLARYNEQFF. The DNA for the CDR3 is TGCGCCAGCAGCCCTGGACTAGCGCGTTACAATGAGCAGTTCTTC.

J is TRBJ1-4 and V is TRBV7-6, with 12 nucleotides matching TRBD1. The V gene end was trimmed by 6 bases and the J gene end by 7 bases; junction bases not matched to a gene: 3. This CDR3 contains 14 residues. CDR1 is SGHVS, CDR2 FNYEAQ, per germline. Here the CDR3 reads CASRRDRGLEKLFF. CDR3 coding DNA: TGTGCCAGCAGACGGGACAGGGGGCTTGAAAAACTGTTTTTT.

CDR3 DNA sequence: TGTGCCAGCAGCTTAAGACAGCCACCTATGACCCAGTACTTC. This codes for CASSLRQPPMTQYF. The V call is TRBV7-2, the J call TRBJ2-5, with D possibly being TRBD1 (5 bases). Germline CDR1 and CDR2: SGHTA and FQGNSA. Trimming stripped 2 bases from V and 7 bases from J, with 14 bases between. The CDR3 contains 14 residues.

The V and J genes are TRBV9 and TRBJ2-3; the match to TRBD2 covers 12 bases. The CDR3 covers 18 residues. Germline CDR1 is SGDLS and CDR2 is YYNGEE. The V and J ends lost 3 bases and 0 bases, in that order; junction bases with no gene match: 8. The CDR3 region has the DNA TGTGCCAGCAGCGCGCCGGGACTAGCGGGTCCTAGCACAGATACGCAGTATTTT. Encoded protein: CASSAPGLAGPSTDTQYF. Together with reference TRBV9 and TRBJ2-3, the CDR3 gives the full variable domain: DSGVTQTPKHLITATGQRVTLRCSPRSGDLSVYWYQQSLDQGLQFLIQYYNGEERAKGNILERFSAQQFPDLHSELNLSSLELGDSALYFCASSAPGLAGPSTDTQYFGPGTRLTVL.

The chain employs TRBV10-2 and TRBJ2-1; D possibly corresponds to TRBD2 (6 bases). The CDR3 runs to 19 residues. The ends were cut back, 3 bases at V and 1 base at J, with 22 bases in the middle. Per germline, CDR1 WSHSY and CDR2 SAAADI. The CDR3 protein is CASSEVNQGLTSSYNEQFF. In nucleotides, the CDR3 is TGCGCCAGCAGTGAAGTAAATCAGGGACTCACCTCGTCCTACAATGAGCAGTTCTTC.

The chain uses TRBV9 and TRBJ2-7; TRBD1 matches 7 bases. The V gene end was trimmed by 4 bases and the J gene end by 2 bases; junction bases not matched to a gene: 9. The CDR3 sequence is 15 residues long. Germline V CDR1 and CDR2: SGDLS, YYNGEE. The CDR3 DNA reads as TGTGCCAGCAGCCAACCCGGGACAGATACCTACGAGCAGTACTTC. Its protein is CASSQPGTDTYEQYF.

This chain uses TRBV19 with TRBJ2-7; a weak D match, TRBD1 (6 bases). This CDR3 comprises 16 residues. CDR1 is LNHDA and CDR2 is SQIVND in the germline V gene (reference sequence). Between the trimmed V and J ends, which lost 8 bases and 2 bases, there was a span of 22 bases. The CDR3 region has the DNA TGTGCCAGTTCCATTCTTCCCGGGACACGAACCTACGAGCAGTACTTC. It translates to CASSILPGTRTYEQYF.

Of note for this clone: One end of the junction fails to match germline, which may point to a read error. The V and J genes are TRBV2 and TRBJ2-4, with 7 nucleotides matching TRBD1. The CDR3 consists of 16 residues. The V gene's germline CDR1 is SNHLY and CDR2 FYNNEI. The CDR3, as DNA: TGTGCCAGCAGCGCCCCGGCAGGGGGAGCCAAAAACAGTCAGTACTTC. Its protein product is CASSAPAGGAKNSQYF.

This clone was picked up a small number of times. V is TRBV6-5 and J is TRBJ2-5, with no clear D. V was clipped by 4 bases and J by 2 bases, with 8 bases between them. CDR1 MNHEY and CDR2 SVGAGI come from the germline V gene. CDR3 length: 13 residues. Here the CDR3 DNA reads TGTGCCAGCAGTTTGGTCGAGCAAGAGACCCAGTACTTC. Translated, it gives CASSLVEQETQYF.

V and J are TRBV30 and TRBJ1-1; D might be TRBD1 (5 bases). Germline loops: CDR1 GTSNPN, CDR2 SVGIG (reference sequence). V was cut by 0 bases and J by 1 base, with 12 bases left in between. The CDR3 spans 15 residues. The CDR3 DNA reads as TGTGCCTGGAGTGTACTATGGGGCGCGAACACTGAAGCTTTCTTT. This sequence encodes CAWSVLWGANTEAFF.